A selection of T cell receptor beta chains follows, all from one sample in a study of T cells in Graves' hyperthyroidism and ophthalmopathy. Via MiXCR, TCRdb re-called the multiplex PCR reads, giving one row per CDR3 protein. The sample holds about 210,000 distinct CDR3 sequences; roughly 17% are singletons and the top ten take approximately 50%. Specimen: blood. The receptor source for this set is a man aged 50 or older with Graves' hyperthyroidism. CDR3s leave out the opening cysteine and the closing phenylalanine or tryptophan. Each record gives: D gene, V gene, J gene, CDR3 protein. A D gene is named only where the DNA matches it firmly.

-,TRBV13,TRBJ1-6,ASSSLSEGSPLH
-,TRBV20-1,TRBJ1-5,SATDRRYSNQPQH
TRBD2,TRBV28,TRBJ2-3,ASSSPQLAGGTSGGDTQY
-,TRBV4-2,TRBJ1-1,ASSPGEGNTEAF
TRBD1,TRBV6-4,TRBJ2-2,ASSGGTGSTGELF
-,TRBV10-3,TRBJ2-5,AIRATLQETQY
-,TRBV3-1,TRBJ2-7,ASSQDPTTYEQY
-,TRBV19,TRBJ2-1,ASSLGGASYNEQF
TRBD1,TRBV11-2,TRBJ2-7,ASSLDWAGGEQY
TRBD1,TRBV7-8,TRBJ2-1,ASSLGTGKLNEQF
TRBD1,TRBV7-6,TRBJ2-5,ASSRGQGGETQY
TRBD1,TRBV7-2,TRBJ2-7,ASSHIGQGPYEQY
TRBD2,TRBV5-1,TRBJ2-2,ASSLTSGRVGGELF
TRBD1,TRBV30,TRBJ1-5,AWSRTGWQPQH
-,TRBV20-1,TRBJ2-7,SARTNPYEQY
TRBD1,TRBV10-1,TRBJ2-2,ASSDGTVGTGELF
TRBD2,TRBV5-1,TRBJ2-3,ASSLALAGSTDTQY
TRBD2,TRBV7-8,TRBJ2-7,ASSFKIGTSGTPYEQY
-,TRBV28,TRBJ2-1,ASSFRTGTYNEQF
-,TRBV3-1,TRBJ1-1,ASSQVGGTEAF
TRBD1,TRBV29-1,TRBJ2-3,SVEPGQVSDTQY
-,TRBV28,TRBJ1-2,ASRPGSGYGYT
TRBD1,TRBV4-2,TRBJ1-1,ASSQLRGMNTEAF
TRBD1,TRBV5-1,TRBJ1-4,ASSHGQGATNEKLF
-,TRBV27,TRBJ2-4,ASRGYIQSAIQY
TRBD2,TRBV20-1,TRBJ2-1,SARGTLGIVAGGSSYNEQF
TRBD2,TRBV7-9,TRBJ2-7,ASSLGAGGYEQY
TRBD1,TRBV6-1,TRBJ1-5,ASSEGRGKGNQPQH
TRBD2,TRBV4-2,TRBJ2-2,ATRSGRAATGELF
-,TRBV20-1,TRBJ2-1,SAHKDRLRYSYNEQF
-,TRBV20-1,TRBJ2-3,SAEGSLGADTQY
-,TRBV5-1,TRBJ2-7,ASSPASGDYEQY
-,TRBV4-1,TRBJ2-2,ASSQRTTNTGELF
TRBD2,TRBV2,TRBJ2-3,ARTPLLAGVSDTQY
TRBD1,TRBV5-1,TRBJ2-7,ASSFSGQGDEQY
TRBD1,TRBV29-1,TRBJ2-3,SGQGAADTQY
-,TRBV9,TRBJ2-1,ASSVGTGNNEQF
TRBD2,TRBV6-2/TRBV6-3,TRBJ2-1,ASTRLAGENEQF
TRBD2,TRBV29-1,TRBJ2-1,SVVLAGTSGRIPVGEQF
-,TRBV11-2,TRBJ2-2,ASGFRGYGTGELF
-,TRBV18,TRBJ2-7,ASSPRRNPYEQY
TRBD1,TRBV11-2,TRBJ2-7,ASGPTGTGYYEQY
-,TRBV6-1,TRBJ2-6,ASSEKGSGANVLT
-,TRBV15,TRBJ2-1,ATSRDPGTAYNEQF
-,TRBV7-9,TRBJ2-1,ASSPRGGATGEQF
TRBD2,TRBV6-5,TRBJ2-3,ASISGRSTDTQY
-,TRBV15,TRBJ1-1,ATSRVPGHINTEAF